This paragraph covers one T cell receptor (beta chain) sequence. The germline V gene encodes CDR1 DFQATT and CDR2 SNEGSKA (reference sequence). Unmatched junction bases numbered 4, after V lost 0 bases and J lost 0 bases. The CDR3 has 15 residues. TCRdb re-called the RT-PCR reads with MiXCR, one entry per CDR3 protein. This table has more than 550,000 distinct CDR3 sequences, over 12% appearing once. Sequenced: memory CD4+ T cells from blood. This sequence was found in a female donor in good health, serving as a healthy control. The V gene is TRBV20-1, the J gene TRBJ2-7; 8 positions match TRBD2. The CDR3: CSARDSGTYSYEQYF. The CDR3, as DNA: TGCAGTGCTAGAGATAGCGGGACCTACTCCTACGAGCAGTACTTC.